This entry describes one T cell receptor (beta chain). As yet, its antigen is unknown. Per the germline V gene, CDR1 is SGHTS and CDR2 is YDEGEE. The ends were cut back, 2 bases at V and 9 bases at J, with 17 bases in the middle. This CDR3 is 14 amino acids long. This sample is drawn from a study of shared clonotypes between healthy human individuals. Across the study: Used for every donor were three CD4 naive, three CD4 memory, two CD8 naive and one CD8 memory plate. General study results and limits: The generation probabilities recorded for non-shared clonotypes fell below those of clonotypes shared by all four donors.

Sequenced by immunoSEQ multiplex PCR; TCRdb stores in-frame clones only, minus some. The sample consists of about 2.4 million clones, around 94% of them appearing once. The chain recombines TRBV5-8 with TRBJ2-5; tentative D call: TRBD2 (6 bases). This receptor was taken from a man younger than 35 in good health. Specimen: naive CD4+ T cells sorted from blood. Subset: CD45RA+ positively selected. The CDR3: CASSLSPSWGAQYF. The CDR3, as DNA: TGTGCCAGCAGCTTATCCCCCAGTTGGGGGGCCCAGTACTTC.